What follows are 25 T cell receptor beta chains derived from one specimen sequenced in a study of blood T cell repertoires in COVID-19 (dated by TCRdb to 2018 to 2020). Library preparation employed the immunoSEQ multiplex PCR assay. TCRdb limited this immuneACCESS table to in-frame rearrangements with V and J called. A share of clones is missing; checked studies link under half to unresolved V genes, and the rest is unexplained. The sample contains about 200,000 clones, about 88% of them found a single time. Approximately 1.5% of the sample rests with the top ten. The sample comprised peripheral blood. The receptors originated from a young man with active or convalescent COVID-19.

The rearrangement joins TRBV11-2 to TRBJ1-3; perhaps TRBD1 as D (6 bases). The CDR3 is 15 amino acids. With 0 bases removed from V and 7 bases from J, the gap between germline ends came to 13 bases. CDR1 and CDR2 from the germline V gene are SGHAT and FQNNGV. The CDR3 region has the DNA TGTGCCAGCAGCTTAGAGCCGGGACATATGAACACCATATATTTT. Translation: CASSLEPGHMNTIYF.

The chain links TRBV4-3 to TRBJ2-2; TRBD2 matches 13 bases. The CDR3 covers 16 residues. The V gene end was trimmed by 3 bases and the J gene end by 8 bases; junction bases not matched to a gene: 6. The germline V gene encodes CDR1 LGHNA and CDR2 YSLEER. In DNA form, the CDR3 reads TGCGCCAGCAGCCAGGCCGGGACTAGCGGGATTGGGGAGCTGTTTTTT. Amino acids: CASSQAGTSGIGELFF.

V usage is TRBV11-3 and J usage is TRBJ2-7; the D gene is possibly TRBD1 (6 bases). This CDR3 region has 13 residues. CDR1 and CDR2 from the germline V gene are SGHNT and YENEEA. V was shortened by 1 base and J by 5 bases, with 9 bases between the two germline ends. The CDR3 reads CASSLARTDEQYF. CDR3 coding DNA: TGTGCCAGCAGCTTAGCCCGGACAGACGAGCAGTACTTC.

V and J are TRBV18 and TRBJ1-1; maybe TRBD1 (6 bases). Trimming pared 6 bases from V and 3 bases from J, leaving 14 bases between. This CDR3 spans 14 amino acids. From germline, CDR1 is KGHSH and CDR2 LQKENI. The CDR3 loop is CASSPDRTDTEAFF. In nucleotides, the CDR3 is TGTGCCAGCTCCCCAGACAGGACGGACACTGAAGCTTTCTTT.

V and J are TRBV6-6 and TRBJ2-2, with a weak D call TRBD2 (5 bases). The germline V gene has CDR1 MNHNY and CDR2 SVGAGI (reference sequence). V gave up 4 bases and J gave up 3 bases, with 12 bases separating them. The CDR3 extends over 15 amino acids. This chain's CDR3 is CASSSRTGDTGELFF. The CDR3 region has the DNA TGTGCCAGCAGTTCTAGGACTGGCGACACCGGGGAGCTGTTTTTT.

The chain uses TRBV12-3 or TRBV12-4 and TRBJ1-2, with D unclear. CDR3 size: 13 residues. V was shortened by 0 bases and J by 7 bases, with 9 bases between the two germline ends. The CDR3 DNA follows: TGTGCCAGCAGTTTAGCGCGGTACTCTGGCTACACCTTC. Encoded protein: CASSLARYSGYTF.

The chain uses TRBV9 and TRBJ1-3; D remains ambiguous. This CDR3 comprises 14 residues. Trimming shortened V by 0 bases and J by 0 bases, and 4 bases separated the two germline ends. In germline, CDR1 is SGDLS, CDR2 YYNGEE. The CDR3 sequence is CASSVGNSGNTIYF. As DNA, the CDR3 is TGTGCCAGCAGCGTAGGTAACTCTGGAAACACCATATATTTT.

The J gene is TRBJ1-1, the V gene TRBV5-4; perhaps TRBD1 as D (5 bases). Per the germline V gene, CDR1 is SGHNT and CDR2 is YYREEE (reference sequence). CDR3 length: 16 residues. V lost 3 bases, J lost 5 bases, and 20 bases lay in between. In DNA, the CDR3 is TGTGCCAGCAGCTCACCAGGACAAAACCTACAGACTGAAGCTTTCTTT. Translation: CASSSPGQNLQTEAFF.

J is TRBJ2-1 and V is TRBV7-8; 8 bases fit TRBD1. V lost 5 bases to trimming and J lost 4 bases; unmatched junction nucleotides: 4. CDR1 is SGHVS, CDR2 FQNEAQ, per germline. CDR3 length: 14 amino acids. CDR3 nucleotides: TGTGCCAGCAGCACAAGGGACAGGTACAATGAGCAGTTCTTC. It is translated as CASSTRDRYNEQFF.

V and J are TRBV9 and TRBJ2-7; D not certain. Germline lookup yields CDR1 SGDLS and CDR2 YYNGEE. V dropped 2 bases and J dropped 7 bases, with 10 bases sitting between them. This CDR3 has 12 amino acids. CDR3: CASSVSAREQYF. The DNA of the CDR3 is TGTGCCAGCAGCGTCTCTGCCAGGGAGCAGTACTTC.

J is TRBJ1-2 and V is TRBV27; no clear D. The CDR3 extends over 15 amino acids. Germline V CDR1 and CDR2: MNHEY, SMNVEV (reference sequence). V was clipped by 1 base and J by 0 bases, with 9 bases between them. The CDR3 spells CASSLFFRSNYGYTF. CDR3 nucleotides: TGTGCCAGCAGTTTATTCTTCAGATCTAACTATGGCTACACCTTC.

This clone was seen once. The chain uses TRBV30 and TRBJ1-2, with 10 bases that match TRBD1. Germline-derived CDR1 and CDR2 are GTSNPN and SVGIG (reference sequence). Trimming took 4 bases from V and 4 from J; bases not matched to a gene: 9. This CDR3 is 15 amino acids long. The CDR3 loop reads CAWKKRGQGPYGYTF. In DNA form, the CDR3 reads TGTGCCTGGAAAAAACGGGGACAGGGGCCCTATGGCTACACCTTC. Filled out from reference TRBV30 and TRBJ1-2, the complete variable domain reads SQTIHQWPATLVQPVGSPLSLECTVEGTSNPNLYWYRQAAGRGLQLLFYSVGIGQISSEVPQNLSASRPQDRQFILSSKKLLLSDSGFYLCAWKKRGQGPYGYTFGSGTRLTVV.

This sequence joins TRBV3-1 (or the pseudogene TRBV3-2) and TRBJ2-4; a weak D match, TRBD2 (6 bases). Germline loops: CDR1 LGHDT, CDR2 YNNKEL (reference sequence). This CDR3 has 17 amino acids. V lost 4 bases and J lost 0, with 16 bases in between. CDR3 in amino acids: CASSPFAGGLAKNIQYF. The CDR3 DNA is TGTGCCAGCAGCCCATTCGCTGGAGGGTTAGCCAAAAACATTCAGTACTTC.

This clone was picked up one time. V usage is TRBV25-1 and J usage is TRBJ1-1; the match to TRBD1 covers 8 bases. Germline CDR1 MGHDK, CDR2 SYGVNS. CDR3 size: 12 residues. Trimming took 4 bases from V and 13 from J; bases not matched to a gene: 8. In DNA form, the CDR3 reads TGTGCCAGCAGTGGGACAGGGACGGTGGTTTTCTTT. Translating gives CASSGTGTVVFF.

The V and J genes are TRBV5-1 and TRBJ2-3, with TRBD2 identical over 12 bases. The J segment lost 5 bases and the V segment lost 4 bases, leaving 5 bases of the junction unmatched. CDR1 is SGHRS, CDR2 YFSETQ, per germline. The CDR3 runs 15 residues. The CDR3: CASSGRGLAGDTQYF. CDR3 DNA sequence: TGCGCCAGCAGCGGGAGGGGACTAGCGGGAGATACGCAGTATTTT.

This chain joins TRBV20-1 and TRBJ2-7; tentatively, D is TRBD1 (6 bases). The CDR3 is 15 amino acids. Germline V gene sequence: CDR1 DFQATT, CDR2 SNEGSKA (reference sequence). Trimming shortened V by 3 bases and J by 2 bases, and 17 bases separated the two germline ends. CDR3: CSASSSDRPPYEQYF. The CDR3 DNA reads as TGCAGTGCTAGTTCTTCCGACAGGCCCCCCTACGAGCAGTACTTC.

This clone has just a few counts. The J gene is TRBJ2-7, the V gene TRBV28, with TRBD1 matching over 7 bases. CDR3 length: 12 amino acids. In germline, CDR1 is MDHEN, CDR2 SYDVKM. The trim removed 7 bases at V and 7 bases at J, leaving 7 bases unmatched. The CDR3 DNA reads TGTGCCAGCACTGACAGGGTGATGGAGCAGTACTTC. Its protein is CASTDRVMEQYF.

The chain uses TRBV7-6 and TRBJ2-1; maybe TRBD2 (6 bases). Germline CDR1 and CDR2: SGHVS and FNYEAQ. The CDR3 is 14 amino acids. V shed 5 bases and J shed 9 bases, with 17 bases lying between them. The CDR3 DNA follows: TGTGCCAGCAGCACCTCGACAGCGGGCGTTGAGCAGTTCTTC. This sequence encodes CASSTSTAGVEQFF.

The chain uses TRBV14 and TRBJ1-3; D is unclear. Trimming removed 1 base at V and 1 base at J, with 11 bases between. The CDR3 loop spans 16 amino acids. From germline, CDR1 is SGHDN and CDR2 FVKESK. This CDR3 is CASSQVSRSSGNTIYF. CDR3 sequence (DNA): TGTGCCAGCAGCCAAGTTTCCAGATCATCTGGAAACACCATATATTTT. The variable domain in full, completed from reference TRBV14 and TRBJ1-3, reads EAGVTQFPSHSVIEKGQTVTLRCDPISGHDNLYWYRRVMGKEIKFLLHFVKESKQDESGMPNNRFLAERTGGTYSTLKVQPAELEDSGVYFCASSQVSRSSGNTIYFGEGSWLTVV.

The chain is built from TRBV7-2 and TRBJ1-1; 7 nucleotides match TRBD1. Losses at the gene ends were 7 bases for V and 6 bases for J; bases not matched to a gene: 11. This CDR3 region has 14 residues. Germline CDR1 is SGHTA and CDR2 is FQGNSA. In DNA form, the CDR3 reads TGTGCCAGCACCCCGTCCCTCAGGGGGGCTGAAGCTTTCTTT. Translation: CASTPSLRGAEAFF.

CDR3 in DNA: TGCGCCAGCAGCTTGGGACGGGGGGCGAGGGGCTACACCTTC. Protein product: CASSLGRGARGYTF. The gene calls are TRBV5-1 and TRBJ1-2; the D gene is possibly TRBD1 (6 bases). The ends were cut back, 0 bases at V and 8 bases at J, with 14 bases in the middle. This CDR3 is built from 14 residues. CDR1 and CDR2 (germline): SGHRS, YFSETQ.

CDR3 sequence: CASSGRASYGYTF. The CDR3 DNA follows: TGTGCCAGTAGTGGCAGGGCCAGCTATGGCTACACCTTC. The chain uses TRBV19 and TRBJ1-2; possibly TRBD1 for D (5 bases). CDR1 is LNHDA, CDR2 SQIVND, per germline (reference sequence). The V end lost 5 bases, the J end lost 4 bases, and 11 bases lay between the germline ends. CDR3 size: 13 residues.

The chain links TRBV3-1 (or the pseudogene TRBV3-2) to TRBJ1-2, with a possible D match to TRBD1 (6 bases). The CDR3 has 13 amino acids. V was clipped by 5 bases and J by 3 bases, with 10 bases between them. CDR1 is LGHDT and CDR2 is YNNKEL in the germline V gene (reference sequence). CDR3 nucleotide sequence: TGTGCCAGCAGCGAGGGACACGACTATGGCTACACCTTC. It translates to CASSEGHDYGYTF.

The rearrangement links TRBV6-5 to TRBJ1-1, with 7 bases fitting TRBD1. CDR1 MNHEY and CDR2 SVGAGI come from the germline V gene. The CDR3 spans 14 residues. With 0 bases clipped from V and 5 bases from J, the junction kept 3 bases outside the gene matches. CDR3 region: CASSYSTGMTEAFF. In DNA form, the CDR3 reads TGTGCCAGCAGTTACTCGACAGGGATGACTGAAGCTTTCTTT.

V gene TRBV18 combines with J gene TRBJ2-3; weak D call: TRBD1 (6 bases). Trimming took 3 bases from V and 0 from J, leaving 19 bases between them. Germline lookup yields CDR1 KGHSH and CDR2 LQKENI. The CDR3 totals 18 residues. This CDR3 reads CASSPFEQGVSSTDTQYF. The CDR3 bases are TGTGCCAGCTCACCTTTCGAACAGGGTGTTTCTAGCACAGATACGCAGTATTTT. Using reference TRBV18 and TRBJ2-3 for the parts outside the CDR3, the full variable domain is NAGVMQNPRHLVRRRGQEARLRCSPMKGHSHVYWYRQLPEEGLKFMVYLQKENIIDESGMPKERFSAEFPKEGPSILRIQQVVRGDSAAYFCASSPFEQGVSSTDTQYFGPGTRLTVL.